This T cell receptor beta chain was captured in a study of OX40 agonist ivuxolimab in advanced cancers. This clone was counted once. Clones were read by immunoSEQ multiplex PCR, and TCRdb kept only the in-frame ones, dropping some. Among about 84,000 clones, 85% to 95% were seen once, and the ten largest hold about 10%. The CDR3 covers 16 residues. The ends lost 6 bases at V and 1 base at J; junction bases unmatched: 10. Per germline, CDR1 SGDLS and CDR2 YYNGEE. This receptor was taken from an adult with an advanced solid tumor such as melanoma, head and neck, liver or kidney cancer. The rearrangement links TRBV9 to TRBJ2-3, with 8 bases fitting TRBD2. The starting material was CD4+ or CD8+ T cells sorted from blood, obtained in a trial of the OX40 agonist ivuxolimab. The DNA of the CDR3 is TGTGCCAGCACCCGGGGGGGATTGGGTGGCACAGATACGCAGTATTTT. It yields the protein CASTRGGLGGTDTQYF.